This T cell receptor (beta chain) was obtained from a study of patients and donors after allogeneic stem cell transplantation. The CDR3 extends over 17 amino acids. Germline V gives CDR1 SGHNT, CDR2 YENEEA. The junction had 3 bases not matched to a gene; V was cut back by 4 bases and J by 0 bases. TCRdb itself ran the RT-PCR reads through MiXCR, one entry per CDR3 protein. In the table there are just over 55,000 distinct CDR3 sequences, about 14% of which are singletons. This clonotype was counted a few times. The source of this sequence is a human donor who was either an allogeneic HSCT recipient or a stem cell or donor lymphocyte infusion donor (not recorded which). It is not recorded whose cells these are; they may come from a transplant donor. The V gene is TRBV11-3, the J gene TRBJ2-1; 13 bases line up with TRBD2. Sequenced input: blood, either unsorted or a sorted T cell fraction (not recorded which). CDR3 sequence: CASSSGLAGSSYNEQFF. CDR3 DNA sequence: TGTGCCAGCAGCTCGGGACTAGCGGGGAGCTCCTACAATGAGCAGTTCTTC.